Reported below is one T cell receptor beta chain. The source of the sample is a study of T cells expressing NK-cell markers. This CDR3 is 14 amino acids long. Germline loops: CDR1 SQVTM, CDR2 ANQGSEA. TCRdb re-called the 5' RACE reads; one entry per CDR3 protein, DNA not given. Its clone listing holds approximately 550,000 distinct CDR3 sequences. The V call is TRBV29-1, the J call TRBJ2-7; TCRdb names TRBD1, which stays unverified in the absence of DNA. Material: blood T cells: a sorted CD56 or NKG2C T cell subset, CD4+ or CD8+ T cells, or bulk PBMC T cells (not recorded which). The clonotype was recovered from a man aged 18 to 29 in good health. The CDR3 reads CSALAGPGGDEQYF.